The 13 T cell receptor beta chains given below trace back to one sample, sequenced in a study of cytomegalovirus exposure and HLA in healthy donors. PCR primers comprised 60 Vbeta and 13 Jbeta primers. This table comes from immunoSEQ multiplex PCR, and its TCRdb copy is limited to in-frame clones, with some not included. Here the sample spans more than 130,000 clones, roughly 76% being singletons. The sample taken for sequencing was PBMCs. These receptors all come from a man aged 18-30 years in good health and CMV-seronegative.

The chain has TRBV19 and TRBJ1-5; possibly TRBD1 for D (5 bases). CDR1 is LNHDA and CDR2 is SQIVND in the germline V gene (reference sequence). The CDR3 runs to 17 residues. Trimming removed 0 bases from V and 0 bases from J, with 12 bases in between. This chain's CDR3 is CASSIDPQGLSNQPQHF. CDR3 nucleotides: TGTGCCAGTAGTATAGACCCCCAGGGACTTAGCAATCAGCCCCAGCATTTT.

This chain links TRBV6-1 with TRBJ1-5, with 7 bases matching TRBD1. The CDR3 sequence is 15 residues long. The junction had 6 bases not matched to a gene; V was cut back by 7 bases and J by 0 bases. Germline values: CDR1 MNHNS, CDR2 SASEGT. The CDR3 spells CASTEDRSSNQPQHF. The CDR3 DNA reads as TGTGCCAGCACCGAGGACAGGTCTAGCAATCAGCCCCAGCATTTT.

CDR3 sequence: CASSQGQAGELFF. The CDR3 DNA sequence: TGCGCCAGCAGCCAGGGCCAAGCCGGGGAGCTGTTTTTT. This chain links TRBV4-1 with TRBJ2-2; no definite D call. The CDR3 loop spans 13 amino acids. V gave up 3 bases and J gave up 6 bases, with 8 bases separating them. The germline V gene has CDR1 MGHRA and CDR2 YSYEKL.

J is TRBJ1-1 and V is TRBV5-1; D remains ambiguous. Deletions cut 0 bases from V and 4 bases from J, with 13 bases between. The germline CDR1 and CDR2 sequences are SGHRS and YFSETQ. The length of the CDR3 is 15 residues. The chain's CDR3 is CASSLAILGGTEAFF. CDR3 coding DNA: TGCGCCAGCAGCTTGGCCATACTTGGAGGCACTGAAGCTTTCTTT.

The rearrangement joins TRBV14 to TRBJ2-1, with D perhaps TRBD1 (5 bases). V lost 4 bases, J lost 2 bases, and 15 bases lay in between. The CDR3 is 16 residues long. The V gene's germline CDR1 is SGHDN and CDR2 FVKESK. The CDR3 region is CASSRTTVTPYNEQFF. As DNA, the CDR3 is TGTGCCAGCAGCCGCACGACAGTAACCCCCTACAATGAGCAGTTCTTC.

This clone was seen only a few times. The chain combines TRBV4-1 with TRBJ1-4; maybe TRBD1 (6 bases). V was trimmed by 0 bases and J by 4 bases, leaving 15 bases between them. CDR1 and CDR2 (germline): MGHRA, YSYEKL. The CDR3 has 17 residues. CDR3 coding DNA: TGCGCCAGCAGCCAAGACAGGGGTACCCTGGGTAATGAAAAACTGTTTTTT. Its translation: CASSQDRGTLGNEKLFF.

This sequence joins TRBV19 and TRBJ2-6; the D gene is possibly TRBD2 (6 bases). V was shortened by 5 bases and J by 0 bases, with 17 bases between the two germline ends. The CDR3 runs 18 residues. Germline CDR1 and CDR2: LNHDA and SQIVND (reference sequence). The CDR3 loop reads CASSSGDAFTSGANVLTF. For the CDR3, the DNA is TGTGCCAGTAGTTCGGGGGACGCATTCACCTCTGGGGCCAACGTCCTGACTTTC.

The chain uses TRBV2 and TRBJ1-1, with D possibly being TRBD1 (5 bases). Germline V gives CDR1 SNHLY, CDR2 FYNNEI. V lost 8 bases to trimming and J lost 4 bases, with 14 bases between them. CDR3 length: 13 amino acids. The CDR3 loop reads CASGRRGSTEAFF. As DNA, the CDR3 is TGTGCCAGCGGACGGCGGGGGAGCACTGAAGCTTTCTTT.

The chain joins TRBV6-5 to TRBJ2-7; 12 nucleotides match TRBD2. V lost 4 bases and J lost 6; bases outside the gene matches: 10. In germline, CDR1 is MNHEY, CDR2 SVGAGI. CDR3 length: 16 residues. The CDR3 sequence: CASSWTLAGGSGEQYF. CDR3 nucleotides: TGTGCCAGCAGTTGGACACTAGCGGGAGGATCAGGCGAGCAGTACTTC.

This clone was seen a handful of times. The chain couples TRBV19 to TRBJ1-1; 7 nucleotides align to TRBD1. The CDR3 length is 15 residues. Germline CDR1 is LNHDA and CDR2 is SQIVND (reference sequence). V dropped 7 bases and J dropped 0; count of bases not matched to a gene: 8. CDR3 protein: CASTPGTALNTEAFF. The CDR3 DNA sequence: TGTGCCAGTACCCCCGGGACAGCTTTGAACACTGAAGCTTTCTTT.

J is TRBJ2-1 and V is TRBV19, with 14 bases matching TRBD2. Germline loops: CDR1 LNHDA, CDR2 SQIVND (reference sequence). CDR3 length equals 15 residues. Trimming cost V 5 bases and J 4 bases; bases outside gene matches: 1. CDR3 DNA sequence: TGTGCCAGTAGTGGGACTAGCGGGGGATACAATGAGCAGTTCTTC. Its protein product is CASSGTSGGYNEQFF.

The CDR3 DNA reads as TGTGCCAGTAGTAAGAGCGGAGAGACCCAGTACTTC. Amino acids: CASSKSGETQYF. This sequence joins TRBV19 and TRBJ2-5; a weak D match, TRBD2 (5 bases). V dropped 4 bases and J dropped 4 bases, with 7 bases sitting between them. CDR1 is LNHDA, CDR2 SQIVND, per germline (reference sequence). CDR3 length equals 12 residues.

The chain links TRBV19 to TRBJ2-2; D is perhaps TRBD2 (5 bases). Trimming pared 7 bases from V and 0 bases from J, leaving 12 bases between. CDR3 length equals 15 residues. Germline assignment: CDR1 LNHDA and CDR2 SQIVND (reference sequence). The CDR3 DNA is TGTGCCAGTAAAACGGGGTTCCCGAACACCGGGGAGCTGTTTTTT. It translates to CASKTGFPNTGELFF.